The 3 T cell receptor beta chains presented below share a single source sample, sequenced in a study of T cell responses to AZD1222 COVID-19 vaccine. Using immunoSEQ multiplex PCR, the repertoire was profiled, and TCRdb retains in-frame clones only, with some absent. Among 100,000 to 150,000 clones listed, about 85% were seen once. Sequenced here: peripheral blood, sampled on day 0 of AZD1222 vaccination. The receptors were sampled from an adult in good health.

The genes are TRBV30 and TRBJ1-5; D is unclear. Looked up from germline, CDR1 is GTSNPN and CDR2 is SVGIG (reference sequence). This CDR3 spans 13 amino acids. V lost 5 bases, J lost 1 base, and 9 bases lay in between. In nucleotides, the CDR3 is TGTGCCTGGTCAGTCGAGAGCAATCAGCCCCAGCATTTT. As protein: CAWSVESNQPQHF.

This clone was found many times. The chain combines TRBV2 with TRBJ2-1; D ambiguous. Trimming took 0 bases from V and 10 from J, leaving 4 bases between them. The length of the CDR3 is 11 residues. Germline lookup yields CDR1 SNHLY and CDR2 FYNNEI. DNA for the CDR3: TGTGCCAGCAGTGAAGCGGGAGAGCAGTTCTTC. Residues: CASSEAGEQFF.

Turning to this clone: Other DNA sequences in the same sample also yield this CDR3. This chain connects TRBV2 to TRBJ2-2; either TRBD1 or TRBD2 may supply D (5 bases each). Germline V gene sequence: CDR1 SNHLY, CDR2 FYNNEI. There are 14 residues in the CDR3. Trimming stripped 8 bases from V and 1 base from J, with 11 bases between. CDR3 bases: TGTGCCAGCGGACTTGGGGGGAACACCGGGGAGCTGTTTTTT. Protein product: CASGLGGNTGELFF.